Following are 10 T cell receptor beta chains from one sample sequenced in a study of a mutant IDH1 vaccine in newly diagnosed glioma. Time point in this sample: week 11, during vaccination. What each vaccine dose contained was 300 ug of mutant IDH1 20-mer peptide, accompanied by topical imiquimod. TCRdb keeps only in-frame clones here, not all; method: immunoSEQ multiplex PCR. The sample consists of around 100,000 clones, 90% of them appearing once. No antigen has been assigned to these receptors. The sample consisted of PBMCs, taken from a glioma patient whose treatment included an IDH1 peptide vaccine. Source of these receptors: a woman between 50 and 59 years old with glioma.

V and J are TRBV10-3 and TRBJ2-1; 9 nucleotides line up with TRBD2. Unmatched junction bases numbered 7, after V lost 5 bases and J lost 5 bases. The CDR3 has 15 residues. Germline CDR1 reads ENHRY; CDR2 reads SYGVKD. The CDR3: CAISFPSGNHNEQFF. CDR3 sequence (DNA): TGTGCCATCAGTTTTCCTAGCGGGAACCACAATGAGCAGTTCTTC.

The J gene is TRBJ2-7, the V gene TRBV30, with D maybe TRBD2 (6 bases). This CDR3 is 13 amino acids long. The V end lost 0 bases, the J end lost 6 bases, and 12 bases lay between the germline ends. Germline lookup yields CDR1 GTSNPN and CDR2 SVGIG (reference sequence). DNA for the CDR3: TGTGCCTGGAGTGTGCGACGGGGAGGCGAGCAGTACTTC. This codes for CAWSVRRGGEQYF.

This chain joins TRBV7-6 and TRBJ1-5; D gene unclear. CDR3 length: 13 amino acids. V gave up 1 base and J gave up 9 bases, with 10 bases separating them. The germline CDR1 and CDR2 sequences are SGHVS and FNYEAQ. CDR3 nucleotides: TGTGCCAGCAGCTTAGTTGCGGTTTCGCCCCAGCATTTT. This codes for CASSLVAVSPQHF. The variable domain in full, completed from reference TRBV7-6 and TRBJ1-5, reads GAGVSQSPRYKVTKRGQDVALRCDPISGHVSLYWYRQALGQGPEFLTYFNYEAQQDKSGLPNDRFSAERPEGSISTLTIQRTEQRDSAMYRCASSLVAVSPQHFGDGTRLSIL.

The V and J genes are TRBV6-1 and TRBJ2-6, with D uncertain. V shed 5 bases and J shed 3 bases, with 11 bases lying between them. The CDR3 extends over 15 amino acids. The V gene's germline CDR1 is MNHNS and CDR2 SASEGT. CDR3 region: CASSQTFLGANVLTF. The CDR3 region has the DNA TGTGCCAGCAGTCAGACATTCCTTGGGGCCAACGTCCTGACTTTC.

The J gene is TRBJ2-5, the V gene TRBV19; perhaps D is TRBD1 or TRBD2 (6 bases each). CDR3 length: 16 residues. In germline, CDR1 is LNHDA, CDR2 SQIVND (reference sequence). The germline V and J ends were trimmed by 5 bases and 1 base, with 17 bases remaining between them. The CDR3 spells CASSGEMGGLQETQYF. The CDR3 coding sequence is TGTGCCAGTAGTGGAGAGATGGGGGGCCTCCAAGAGACCCAGTACTTC.

The CDR3, as DNA: TGTGCCAGCAGCTCCCCCCGGGACAGATTATCCTACGAGCAGTACTTC. This gives the protein CASSSPRDRLSYEQYF. The rearrangement joins TRBV5-5 to TRBJ2-7; 7 positions agree with TRBD1. V lost 3 bases, J lost 1 base, and 10 bases stayed unmatched. This CDR3 region has 16 residues. Germline V gives CDR1 SGHKS, CDR2 YYEKEE (reference sequence).

The chain employs TRBV10-3 and TRBJ2-3, with D unclear. The germline CDR1 and CDR2 sequences are ENHRY and SYGVKD. The length of the CDR3 is 15 residues. V was pared by 4 bases and J by 2 bases, with 13 bases between. The CDR3 nucleotides are TGTGCCATCAGTGGACGGCAACAGTACACAGATACGCAGTATTTT. Encoded protein: CAISGRQQYTDTQYF.

The chain recombines TRBV27 with TRBJ1-4, with unresolved D. This CDR3 contains 14 residues. Germline loops: CDR1 MNHEY, CDR2 SMNVEV (reference sequence). The germline V and J ends were trimmed by 2 bases and 4 bases, with 8 bases remaining between them. The CDR3 spells CASSLRAGNEKLFF. The CDR3 coding sequence is TGTGCCAGCAGTTTACGTGCGGGTAATGAAAAACTGTTTTTT.

The table lists this clone with a few counts. This chain connects TRBV5-1 to TRBJ2-5; a possible D gene is TRBD1 (5 bases). Trimming cost V 4 bases and J 1 base, with 11 bases left between them. From germline, CDR1 is SGHRS and CDR2 YFSETQ. The CDR3 extends over 14 amino acids. CDR3 DNA: TGCGCCAGCAGCGAGCCTGGGGCCCAAGAGACCCAGTACTTC. Protein: CASSEPGAQETQYF.

The table lists this clone with a count of one. The chain recombines TRBV27 with TRBJ2-7; D call uncertain. This CDR3 comprises 13 residues. With 0 bases removed from V and 2 bases from J, the gap between germline ends came to 5 bases. Germline loops: CDR1 MNHEY, CDR2 SMNVEV (reference sequence). The CDR3, as DNA: TGTGCCAGCAGTTTATCGGACGCCTACGAGCAGTACTTC. Its translation: CASSLSDAYEQYF.